This is a list of T cell receptor beta chains from one sample in a study of CD8 T cells in Susac syndrome. In TCRdb, the immunoSEQ multiplex PCR reads were re-called with MiXCR into one record per CDR3 protein. The repertoire holds nearly 200,000 distinct CDR3 sequences, about 95% seen once, with 0.093% in the top ten. The specimen sequenced was CD4+ T cells from PBMCs. The receptors were gathered from a human donor with multiple sclerosis. Both conserved end residues are part of each CDR3. A D gene is named only where the DNA matches it firmly. Expanded clones are given a class, and other clones once, few, many or no size at all.

size	V	J	D	CDR3	DNA
NA	TRBV2	TRBJ1-1	NA	CASRNWGGDTEAFF	TGTGCCAGCAGGAACTGGGGGGGGGACACTGAAGCTTTCTTT
NA	TRBV14	TRBJ2-3	NA	CASSQVSPVDTQYF	TGTGCCAGCAGCCAAGTATCCCCCGTGGATACGCAGTATTTT
NA	TRBV28	TRBJ1-4	NA	CASRLRDRGRGLFF	TGTGCCAGCAGGCTCCGGGACCGAGGGCGGGGACTGTTTTTT
NA	TRBV5-1	TRBJ2-1	TRBD2	CASSLEPTTSGRIMFF	TGCGCCAGCAGCTTGGAACCCACGACTAGCGGGAGAATCATGTTCTTC
NA	TRBV19	TRBJ1-5	NA	CASRSGSSNQPQHF	TGTGCCAGCAGATCGGGCAGTAGCAATCAGCCCCAGCATTTT
NA	TRBV30	TRBJ1-2	NA	CAWSGTGTNYGYTF	TGTGCCTGGAGTGGGACCGGTACTAACTATGGCTACACCTTC
NA	TRBV29-1	TRBJ2-1	TRBD1	CSVFRDRTHNEQFF	TGCAGCGTTTTTCGGGACAGGACACACAATGAGCAGTTCTTC
once	TRBV20-1	TRBJ2-3	TRBD2	CSGAGPSTDTQYF	TGCAGTGGAGCGGGACCGAGCACAGATACGCAGTATTTT
NA	TRBV5-6	TRBJ1-5	TRBD1	CASSLTDRPNQPQHF	TGTGCCAGCAGCCTTACGGACAGGCCCAATCAGCCCCAGCATTTT
NA	TRBV4-1	TRBJ2-1	TRBD2	CASSQEGLGLGSSYNEQFF	TGCGCCAGCAGCCAAGAGGGACTAGGCCTCGGAAGCTCCTACAATGAGCAGTTCTTC
NA	TRBV30	TRBJ1-6	NA	CAWSGKNSPLHF	TGTGCCTGGTCGGGAAAGAATTCACCCCTCCACTTT
once	TRBV29-1	TRBJ2-7	NA	CSVVSAEYEQYF	TGCAGCGTTGTCTCGGCAGAGTACGAGCAGTACTTC
NA	TRBV15	TRBJ2-1	TRBD2	CATSLGTSSYNEQFF	TGTGCCACCAGCCTAGGGACTAGCTCCTACAATGAGCAGTTCTTC
NA	TRBV19	TRBJ2-1	TRBD2	CATVAGGRDEQFF	TGTGCCACAGTAGCGGGAGGAAGGGATGAGCAGTTCTTC
once	TRBV10-3	TRBJ1-2	NA	CATSSSTGGGYTF	TGTGCCACCAGCTCATCGACGGGGGGTGGCTACACCTTC
NA	TRBV2	TRBJ2-1	NA	CASSEYGGGIYNEQFF	TGTGCCAGCAGTGAATACGGCGGGGGCATCTACAATGAGCAGTTCTTC
NA	TRBV29-1	TRBJ1-2	NA	CSVDPGQLYGYTF	TGCAGCGTTGACCCTGGACAGCTCTATGGCTACACCTTC
NA	TRBV7-8	TRBJ2-7	NA	CASSLPSVSSYEQYF	TGTGCCAGCAGCTTACCTAGCGTGAGCTCCTACGAGCAGTACTTC
NA	TRBV20-1	TRBJ2-3	NA	CSASGPAYTQYF	TGCAGTGCAAGTGGACCCGCCTATACGCAGTATTTT
NA	TRBV3-1	TRBJ2-5	NA	CASSQDRLETQYF	TGTGCCAGCAGCCAAGACAGGCTGGAGACCCAGTACTTC
NA	TRBV10-3	TRBJ2-1	NA	CAIRDVYSYNEQFF	TGTGCCATCAGGGACGTCTACTCCTACAATGAGCAGTTCTTC
NA	TRBV3-1	TRBJ1-2	NA	CASHDRFTNYGYTF	TGTGCCAGCCATGACAGATTTACTAACTATGGCTACACCTTC
NA	TRBV7-8	TRBJ1-1	NA	CASSRLLGQEAFF	TGTGCCAGCAGCCGACTCCTCGGACAGGAAGCTTTCTTT
few	TRBV12-3/TRBV12-4	TRBJ1-1	NA	CASSLAAGETEAFF	TGTGCCAGCAGTTTAGCAGCAGGGGAAACTGAAGCTTTCTTT
NA	TRBV29-1	TRBJ2-3	NA	CSVSTGGTDTQYF	TGCAGCGTGAGTACCGGGGGAACAGATACGCAGTATTTT